These 4 T cell receptor beta chains were all obtained from the same sample, sequenced in a study of CD8 T cells in ankylosing spondylitis. From the 5' RACE reads, TCRdb called clonotypes with MiXCR, one entry per CDR3 protein. Here the sample spans approximately 350,000 distinct CDR3 sequences, roughly 14% being singletons. Sequencing was done on a sample of blood, either unsorted or a sorted T cell fraction (not recorded which). Every receptor here comes from a male donor with ankylosing spondylitis or in good health (not recorded which).

The gene calls are TRBV7-9 and TRBJ2-7; tentatively, D is TRBD1 (6 bases). Deletions cut 0 bases from V and 6 bases from J, with 12 bases between. CDR1 SEHNR and CDR2 FQNEAQ come from the germline V gene (reference sequence). CDR3 length equals 14 residues. Here the CDR3 reads CASSLARRGSEQYF. Here the CDR3 DNA reads TGTGCCAGCAGCTTAGCTCGCAGGGGATCCGAGCAGTACTTC.

This clonotype was counted between two and nine times. The chain recombines TRBV27 with TRBJ1-1; 7 bases agree with TRBD1. The CDR3 sequence is 14 residues long. Germline loops: CDR1 MNHEY, CDR2 SMNVEV (reference sequence). Trimming took 7 bases from V and 3 from J; bases not matched to a gene: 8. This CDR3 is CASNRQGSDTEAFF. DNA of the CDR3: TGTGCCAGCAACAGACAGGGATCGGACACTGAAGCTTTCTTT.

CDR3 residues: CASSISRGLKANVLTF. CDR3 sequence (DNA): TGTGCCAGTAGTATCTCCAGGGGTCTAAAGGCCAACGTCCTGACTTTC. The V call is TRBV19, the J call TRBJ2-6, with D perhaps matching TRBD1 (6 bases). The CDR3 is 16 amino acids. Per germline, CDR1 LNHDA and CDR2 SQIVND (reference sequence). Deletions cut 3 bases from V and 6 bases from J, with 15 bases between.

The sample holds a few counts of this clonotype. The V call is TRBV27, the J call TRBJ1-2, with D perhaps TRBD1 (5 bases). This CDR3 is 15 amino acids long. The germline CDR1 and CDR2 sequences are MNHEY and SMNVEV (reference sequence). Trimming stripped 0 bases from V and 1 base from J, with 9 bases between. The CDR3 DNA reads TGTGCCAGCAGTTTATCGGGCAGGGTTAACTATGGCTACACCTTC. Translated: CASSLSGRVNYGYTF.